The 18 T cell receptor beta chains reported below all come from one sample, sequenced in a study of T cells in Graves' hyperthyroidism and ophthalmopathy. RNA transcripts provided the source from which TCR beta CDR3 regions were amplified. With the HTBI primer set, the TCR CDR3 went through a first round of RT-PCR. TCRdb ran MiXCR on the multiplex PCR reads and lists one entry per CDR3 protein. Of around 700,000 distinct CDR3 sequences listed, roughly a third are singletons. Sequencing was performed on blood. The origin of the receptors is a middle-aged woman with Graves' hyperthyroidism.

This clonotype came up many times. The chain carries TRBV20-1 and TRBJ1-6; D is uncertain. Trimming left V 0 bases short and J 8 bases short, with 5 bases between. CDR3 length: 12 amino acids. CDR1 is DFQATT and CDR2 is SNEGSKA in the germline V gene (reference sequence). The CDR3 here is CSARETDSPLHF. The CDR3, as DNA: TGCAGTGCTAGAGAGACGGATTCACCCCTCCACTTT.

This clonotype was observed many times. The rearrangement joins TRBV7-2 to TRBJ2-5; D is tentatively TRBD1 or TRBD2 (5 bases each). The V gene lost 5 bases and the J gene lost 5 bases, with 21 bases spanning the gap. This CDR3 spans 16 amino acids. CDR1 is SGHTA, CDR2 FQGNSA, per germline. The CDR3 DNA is TGTGCCAGCAGCCAAGATCGGGGCGACTCGGTGGAGACCCAGTACTTC. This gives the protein CASSQDRGDSVETQYF.

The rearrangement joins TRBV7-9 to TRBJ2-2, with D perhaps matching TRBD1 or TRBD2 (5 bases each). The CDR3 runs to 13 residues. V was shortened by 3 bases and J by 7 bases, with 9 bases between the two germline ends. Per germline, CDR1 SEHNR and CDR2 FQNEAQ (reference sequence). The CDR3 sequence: CASSFGAVGELFF. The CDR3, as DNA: TGTGCCAGCAGCTTCGGGGCCGTCGGGGAGCTGTTTTTT.

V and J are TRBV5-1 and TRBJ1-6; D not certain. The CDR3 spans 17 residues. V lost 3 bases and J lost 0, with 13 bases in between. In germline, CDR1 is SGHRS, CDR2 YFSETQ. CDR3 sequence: CASSSGLPISYNSPLHF. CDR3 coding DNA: TGCGCCAGCAGCTCGGGGTTGCCCATCTCCTATAATTCACCCCTCCACTTT. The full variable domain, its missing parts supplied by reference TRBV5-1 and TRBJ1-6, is KAGVTQTPRYLIKTRGQQVTLSCSPISGHRSVSWYQQTPGQGLQFLFEYFSETQRNKGNFPGRFSGRQFSNSRSEMNVSTLELGDSALYLCASSSGLPISYNSPLHFGNGTRLTVT.

The CDR3 spells CASSQENLWGPQHF. The CDR3 coding sequence is TGCGCCAGCAGCCAAGAAAATCTATGGGGACCCCAGCATTTT. The chain carries TRBV4-1 and TRBJ1-5; the D is unclear. Germline V lookup: CDR1 MGHRA, CDR2 YSYEKL. V shed 0 bases and J shed 10 bases, with 13 bases lying between them. This CDR3 has 14 amino acids.

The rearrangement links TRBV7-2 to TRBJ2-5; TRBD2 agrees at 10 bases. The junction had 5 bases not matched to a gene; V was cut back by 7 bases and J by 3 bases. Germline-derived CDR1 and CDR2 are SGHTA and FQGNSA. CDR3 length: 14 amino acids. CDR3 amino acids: CASTLLAGKETQYF. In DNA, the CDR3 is TGTGCCAGCACACTACTAGCGGGGAAAGAGACCCAGTACTTC.

The chain's CDR3 is CASSEAGPGTQYF. In DNA, the CDR3 is TGCGCCAGCAGTGAGGCGGGGCCCGGGACCCAGTACTTC. The J gene is TRBJ2-5, the V gene TRBV10-1; tentative D call: TRBD2 (6 bases). V was shortened by 2 bases and J by 7 bases, with 11 bases between the two germline ends. The CDR3 is 13 residues long. Germline CDR1 and CDR2: WNHNN and SYGVQD (reference sequence).

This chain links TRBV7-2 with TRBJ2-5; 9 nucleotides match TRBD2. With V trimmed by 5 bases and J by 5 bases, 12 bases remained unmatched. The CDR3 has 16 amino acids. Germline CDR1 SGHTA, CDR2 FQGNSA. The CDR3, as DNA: TGTGCCAGCAGCCAAGATCTTAGCGGGAGTCAGGAGACCCAGTACTTC. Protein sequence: CASSQDLSGSQETQYF.

The CDR3 loop reads CASKTGDGNGYTF. CDR3 nucleotide sequence: TGTGCCAGCAAGACAGGGGACGGAAATGGCTACACCTTC. V usage is TRBV7-2 and J usage is TRBJ1-2; 8 nucleotides line up with TRBD1. This CDR3 has 13 residues. The trim removed 7 bases at V and 6 bases at J, leaving 7 bases unmatched. The V gene's germline CDR1 is SGHTA and CDR2 FQGNSA.

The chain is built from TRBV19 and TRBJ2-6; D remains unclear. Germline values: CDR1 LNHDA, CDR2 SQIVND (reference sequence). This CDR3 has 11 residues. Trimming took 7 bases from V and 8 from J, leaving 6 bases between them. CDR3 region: CASTRTNVLTF. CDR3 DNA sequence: TGTGCCAGTACCCGGACCAACGTCCTGACTTTC.

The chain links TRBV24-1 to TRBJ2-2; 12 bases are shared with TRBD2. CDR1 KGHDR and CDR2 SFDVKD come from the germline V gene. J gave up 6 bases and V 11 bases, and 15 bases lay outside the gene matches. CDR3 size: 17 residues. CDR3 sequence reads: CASSRETGLAGSGELFF. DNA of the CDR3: TGTGCCAGCAGCCGAGAGACGGGACTAGCGGGTTCCGGGGAGCTGTTTTTT.

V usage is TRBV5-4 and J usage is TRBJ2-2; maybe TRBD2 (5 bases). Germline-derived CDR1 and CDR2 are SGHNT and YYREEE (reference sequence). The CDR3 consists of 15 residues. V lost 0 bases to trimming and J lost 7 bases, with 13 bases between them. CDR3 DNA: TGTGCCAGCAGCTTGGGGCTGGAGAGGGACGGGGAGCTGTTTTTT. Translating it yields CASSLGLERDGELFF.

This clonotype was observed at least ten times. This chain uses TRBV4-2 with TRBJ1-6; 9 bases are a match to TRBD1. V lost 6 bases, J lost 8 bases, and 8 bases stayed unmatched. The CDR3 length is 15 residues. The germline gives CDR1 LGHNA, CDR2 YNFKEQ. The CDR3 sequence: CASSRTGGAYSPLHF. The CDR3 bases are TGTGCCAGCAGTAGAACAGGGGGCGCGTATTCACCCCTCCACTTT.

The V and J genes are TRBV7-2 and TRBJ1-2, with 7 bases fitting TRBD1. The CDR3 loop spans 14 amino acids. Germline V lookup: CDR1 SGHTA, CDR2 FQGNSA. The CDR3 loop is CAIMLGEGASGYTF. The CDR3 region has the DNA TGTGCTATCATGTTAGGGGAGGGGGCGAGCGGCTACACCTTC.

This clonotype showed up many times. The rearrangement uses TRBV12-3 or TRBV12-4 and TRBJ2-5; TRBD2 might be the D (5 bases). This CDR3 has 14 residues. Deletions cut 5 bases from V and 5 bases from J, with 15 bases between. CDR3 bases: TGTGCCAGCAGTCAGCTTCTACGGGGTGAGACCCAGTACTTC. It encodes CASSQLLRGETQYF.

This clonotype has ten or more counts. The CDR3 DNA follows: TGTGCCAGCAGCCTTCACCGGGACAGGCCCTACGAGCAGTACTTC. Encoded protein: CASSLHRDRPYEQYF. The chain has TRBV7-6 and TRBJ2-7; TRBD1 matches at 8 bases. The CDR3 consists of 15 residues. The V segment lost 5 bases and the J segment 2 bases; nucleotides outside the gene matches: 8. The germline V gene has CDR1 SGHVS and CDR2 FNYEAQ. The full variable domain, with the rest looked up from reference TRBV7-6 and TRBJ2-7, is GAGVSQSPRYKVTKRGQDVALRCDPISGHVSLYWYRQALGQGPEFLTYFNYEAQQDKSGLPNDRFSAERPEGSISTLTIQRTEQRDSAMYRCASSLHRDRPYEQYFGPGTRLTVT.

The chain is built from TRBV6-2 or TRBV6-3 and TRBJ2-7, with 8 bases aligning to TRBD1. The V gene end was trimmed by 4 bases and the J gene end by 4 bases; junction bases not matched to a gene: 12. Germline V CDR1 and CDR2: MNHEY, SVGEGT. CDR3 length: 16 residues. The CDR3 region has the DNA TGTGCCAGCAGTTCCTTCAGGGGGCCGAGGTCGTACGAGCAGTACTTC. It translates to CASSSFRGPRSYEQYF.

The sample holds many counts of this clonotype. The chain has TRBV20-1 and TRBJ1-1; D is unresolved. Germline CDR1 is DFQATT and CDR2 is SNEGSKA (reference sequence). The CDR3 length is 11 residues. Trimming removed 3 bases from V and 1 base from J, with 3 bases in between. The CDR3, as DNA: TGCAGTGCTAGCCGGAACACTGAAGCTTTCTTT. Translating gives CSASRNTEAFF.